Presented here are 8 T cell receptor beta chains from one specimen sequenced in a study of shared clonotypes between healthy human individuals. Naive CD8 cells comprised CD45RO-negative, CCR7-positively selected cells, excluding terminally differentiated effector memory CD45RA+ cells. Libraries were prepared by immunoSEQ multiplex PCR; TCRdb keeps only in-frame clonotypes and omits some of them. The table has around 1.9 million clones, about 93% seen once; the top ten hold around 1.8%. Sequencing was performed on naive CD8+ T cells from PBMCs. These receptors were obtained from a man between 18 and 29 years old in good health. Some clones in this sample may be carry-over from other donors' samples.

The chain employs TRBV15 and TRBJ2-5, with D perhaps TRBD1 or TRBD2 (5 bases each). This CDR3 comprises 16 residues. Trimming left V 5 bases short and J 3 bases short, with 19 bases between. Germline lookup yields CDR1 LNHNV and CDR2 YYDKDF (reference sequence). CDR3 sequence: CATSGGTQEVEETQYF. Here the CDR3 DNA reads TGTGCCACCAGCGGAGGAACACAGGAGGTGGAAGAGACCCAGTACTTC.

This chain joins TRBV27 and TRBJ1-1; TRBD1 matches at 7 bases. This CDR3 region has 13 residues. CDR1 MNHEY and CDR2 SMNVEV come from the germline V gene (reference sequence). Germline trimming cut 6 bases from V and 6 bases from J; bases unmatched to any gene: 7. For the CDR3, the DNA is TGTGCCAGCAGATGGGACAGTTTCGCTGAAGCTTTCTTT. It encodes CASRWDSFAEAFF.

This chain connects TRBV29-1 to TRBJ1-1; possibly TRBD1 for D (5 bases). The CDR3 is 12 amino acids. The V and J ends lost 5 bases and 1 base respectively, with 8 bases between them. Germline CDR1 reads SQVTM; CDR2 reads ANQGSEA. The DNA for the CDR3 is TGCAGCGTTCAGGGAGCGAACACTGAAGCTTTCTTT. Protein: CSVQGANTEAFF. The full variable domain, rest sourced from reference TRBV29-1 and TRBJ1-1, is SAVISQKPSRDICQRGTSLTIQCQVDSQVTMMFWYRQQPGQSLTLIATANQGSEATYESGFVIDKFPISRPNLTFSTLTVSNMSPEDSSIYLCSVQGANTEAFFGQGTRLTVV.

This chain joins TRBV6-5 and TRBJ2-1, with D possibly being TRBD2 (6 bases). The germline V gene has CDR1 MNHEY and CDR2 SVGAGI. The V gene lost 9 bases and the J gene lost 2 bases, with 8 bases spanning the gap. This CDR3 is built from 12 residues. The DNA for the CDR3 is TGTGCCAGTGGAGGGGCCTACAATGAGCAGTTCTTC. Translated, it gives CASGGAYNEQFF.

The chain uses TRBV7-9 and TRBJ2-1; possibly TRBD1 or TRBD2 for D (6 bases each). The CDR3 extends over 17 amino acids. Trimming removed 0 bases from V and 8 bases from J, with 20 bases in between. Per germline, CDR1 SEHNR and CDR2 FQNEAQ (reference sequence). CDR3 in amino acids: CASSLAVGGPLRDEQFF. The CDR3 DNA sequence: TGTGCCAGCAGCTTAGCGGTCGGGGGCCCCTTGAGGGATGAGCAGTTCTTC. The full variable domain, rest sourced from reference TRBV7-9 and TRBJ2-1, is DTGVSQNPRHKITKRGQNVTFRCDPISEHNRLYWYRQTLGQGPEFLTYFQNEAQLEKSRLLSDRFSAERPKGSFSTLEIQRTEQGDSAMYLCASSLAVGGPLRDEQFFGPGTRLTVL.

This chain links TRBV9 with TRBJ1-1; 7 bases map to TRBD1. J lost 0 bases, V lost 0 bases, and 8 bases had no gene match. The germline gives CDR1 SGDLS, CDR2 YYNGEE. This CDR3 contains 17 residues. CDR3 sequence reads: CASSVEGAAGVNTEAFF. In DNA form, the CDR3 reads TGTGCCAGCAGCGTAGAGGGGGCGGCAGGGGTGAACACTGAAGCTTTCTTT. Using reference TRBV9 and TRBJ1-1 for the parts outside the CDR3, the full variable domain is DSGVTQTPKHLITATGQRVTLRCSPRSGDLSVYWYQQSLDQGLQFLIQYYNGEERAKGNILERFSAQQFPDLHSELNLSSLELGDSALYFCASSVEGAAGVNTEAFFGQGTRLTVV.

This chain links TRBV5-4 with TRBJ2-5, with 7 bases that match TRBD1. This CDR3 has 15 residues. The germline CDR1 and CDR2 sequences are SGHNT and YYREEE (reference sequence). The V gene end was trimmed by 0 bases and the J gene end by 4 bases; junction bases not matched to a gene: 6. CDR3 region: CASSLVRAGGETQYF. For the CDR3, the DNA is TGTGCCAGCAGCTTGGTGCGGGCAGGGGGAGAGACCCAGTACTTC.

This chain links TRBV5-8 with TRBJ2-7; possibly TRBD1 or TRBD2 for D (5 bases each). The CDR3 is 17 amino acids. V dropped 0 bases and J dropped 1 base, with 17 bases sitting between them. CDR1 is SGHTS, CDR2 YDEGEE, per germline. The CDR3 loop reads CASSLEVGEGQSYEQYF. In DNA, the CDR3 is TGTGCCAGCAGCTTGGAGGTTGGAGAGGGGCAGTCCTACGAGCAGTACTTC.